The sequence of this T cell receptor beta chain was determined in a study of vaccination and CD4 T cells after COVID-19. About the study: Timing of post-vaccine sample collection was a median approximately 70 days after dose two, with a range of 14 to 241. Investigators stimulated cells with overlapping spike peptides drawn from SARS-CoV-2, HCoV-NL63, HCoV-OC43 and HCoV-229E. Some control cultures received a CEFX pool, which served as the positive control. Others received an HIV-1 Nef pool or no peptide.

Germline V gene data show CDR1 as ENHRY and CDR2 as SYGVKD. The CDR3 runs 17 residues. Trimming took 6 bases from V and 4 from J; bases not matched to a gene: 9. The treatment: approximately 9-day PBMC culture with coronavirus spike peptide pools or control peptides (ViraFEST assay). Using peptide pools, antigen-specific T cells were expanded in ViraFEST before TCRs were sequenced. Researchers used the Oncomine TCR Beta short-read assay to sequence DNA from cultured CD4+ T cells. MiXCR, applied by TCRdb to the PCR reads, yields one record per CDR3 protein. The sample has approximately 16,000 distinct CDR3 sequences, around three fifths seen once; the top ten hold 6.5% to 9%. As concerns this clonotype: Its antigen is as yet unknown.

The source of this sequence is a human donor who had recovered from COVID-19. Source material: CD4+ T cells from blood, cultured in vitro. The chain recombines TRBV10-3 with TRBJ2-1; 13 nucleotides align to TRBD2. CDR3 in amino acids: CAISEGGLAGIYNEQFF. In DNA, the CDR3 is TGTGCCATCAGCGAAGGGGGACTAGCGGGGATATACAATGAGCAGTTCTTC.